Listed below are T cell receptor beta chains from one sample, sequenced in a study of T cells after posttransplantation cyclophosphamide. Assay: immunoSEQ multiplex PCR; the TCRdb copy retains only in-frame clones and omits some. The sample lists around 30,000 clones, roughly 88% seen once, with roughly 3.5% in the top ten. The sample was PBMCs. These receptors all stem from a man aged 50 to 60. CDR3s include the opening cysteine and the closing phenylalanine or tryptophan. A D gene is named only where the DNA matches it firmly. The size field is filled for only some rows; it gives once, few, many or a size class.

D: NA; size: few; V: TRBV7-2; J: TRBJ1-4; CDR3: CASSLESSRANEKLFF; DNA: TGTGCCAGCAGCTTAGAATCGAGCAGGGCTAATGAAAAACTGTTTTTT
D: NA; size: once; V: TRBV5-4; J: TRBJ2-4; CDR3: CASSLGGTFLAKNIQYF; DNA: TGTGCCAGCAGCTTGGGCGGGACCTTTCTAGCCAAAAACATTCAGTACTTC
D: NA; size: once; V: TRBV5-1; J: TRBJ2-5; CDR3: CASSFQGQESQYF; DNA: TGCGCCAGCAGCTTCCAGGGCCAAGAGTCCCAGTACTTC
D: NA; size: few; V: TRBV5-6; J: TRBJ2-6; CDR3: CASRGSVLSGANVLTF; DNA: TGTGCCAGTCGGGGGTCCGTCCTCTCTGGGGCCAACGTCCTGACTTTC
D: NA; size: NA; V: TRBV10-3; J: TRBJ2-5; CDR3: CAISEDSQETQYF; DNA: TGTGCCATCAGTGAGGACAGTCAAGAGACCCAGTACTTC
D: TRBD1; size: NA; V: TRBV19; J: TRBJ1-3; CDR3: CASSPDRGRNTIYF; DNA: TGTGCCAGTAGTCCGGACAGGGGAAGAAACACCATATATTTT
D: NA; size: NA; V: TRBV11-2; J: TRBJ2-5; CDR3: CASSYNPGAVQETQYF; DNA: TGTGCCAGCAGCTATAACCCAGGGGCGGTTCAAGAGACCCAGTACTTC
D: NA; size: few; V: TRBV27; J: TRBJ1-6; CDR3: CASKVSAGRSYNSPLHF; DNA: TGTGCCAGCAAGGTGTCGGCAGGTCGATCCTATAATTCACCCCTCCACTTT
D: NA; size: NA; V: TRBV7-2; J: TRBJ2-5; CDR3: CASSETRETQYF; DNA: TGTGCCAGCAGCGAAACTAGGGAGACCCAGTACTTC
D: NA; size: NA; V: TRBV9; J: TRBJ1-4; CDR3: CASSRTANEKLFF; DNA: TGTGCCAGCAGCAGGACAGCTAATGAAAAACTGTTTTTT
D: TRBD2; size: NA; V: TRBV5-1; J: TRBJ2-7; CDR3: CASSPGLAGGLTYEQYF; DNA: TGCGCCAGCAGCCCGGGACTAGCGGGAGGGCTGACCTACGAGCAGTACTTC
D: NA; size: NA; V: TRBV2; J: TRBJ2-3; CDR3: CASSGRGHFTDTQYF; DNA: TGTGCCAGCAGTGGAAGGGGACATTTCACAGATACGCAGTATTTT
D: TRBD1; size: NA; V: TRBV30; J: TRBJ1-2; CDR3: CACTGGLSNYGYTF; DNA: TGTGCCTGCACAGGGGGTTTGTCTAACTATGGCTACACCTTC
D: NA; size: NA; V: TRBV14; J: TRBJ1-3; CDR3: CASSQDYFRVPGNTIYF; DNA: TGTGCCAGCAGCCAAGATTATTTCAGGGTCCCTGGAAACACCATATATTTT
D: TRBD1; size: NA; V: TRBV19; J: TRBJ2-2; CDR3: CASSKTGATGELFF; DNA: TGTGCCAGTAGTAAGACAGGGGCCACCGGGGAGCTGTTTTTT
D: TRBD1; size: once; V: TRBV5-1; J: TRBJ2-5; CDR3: CASSLAGGPETQYF; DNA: TGCGCCAGCAGCTTGGCAGGGGGCCCAGAGACCCAGTACTTC
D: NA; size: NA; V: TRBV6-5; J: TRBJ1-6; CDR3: CASNVGHGVLSPLHF; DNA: TGTGCCAGCAACGTGGGACACGGTGTACTTTCACCCCTCCACTTT